The 14 T cell receptor beta chains reported below all come from one sample, sequenced in a study of CXCR3-negative and CXCR3-positive naive CD8 T cells. Whole-study findings and limits: Relative to CXCR3-negative naive cells, CXCR3-positive naive cells had more hydrophobic TRB CDR3s.

Antigens of these TCRs are unknown. Through 5' RACE with UMI labels, the TRB cDNA libraries were prepared. TCRdb re-called the 5' RACE reads and shows each CDR3 protein once, DNA omitted. The sample table sets out roughly 120,000 distinct CDR3 sequences. Sequences were obtained from naive CXCR3+ CD8+ T cells from blood. Subset of the sample: CD45RO-CCR7+CD27+CD95- naive CD8+ T cells expressing CXCR3 (TNR3+). Source of these receptors: a human donor in good health. Some clones in this sample may be carry-over from other donors' samples.

V and J are TRBV29-1 and TRBJ2-4; as DNA is missing, the TRBD1 call by TCRdb cannot be tested. Looked up from germline, CDR1 is SQVTM and CDR2 is ANQGSEA. This CDR3 contains 14 residues. The CDR3 reads CSVVLPGAKNIQYF.

The V call is TRBV9, the J call TRBJ2-2; without DNA, the TCRdb call of TRBD1 cannot be checked. Germline V gene sequence: CDR1 SGDLS, CDR2 YYNGEE. This CDR3 is built from 16 residues. The CDR3: CASSVEAGDVSGELFF.

V usage is TRBV10-3 and J usage is TRBJ2-5; there is no DNA to check the TCRdb D call of TRBD1. The CDR3 is made up of 14 amino acids. The germline V gene encodes CDR1 ENHRY and CDR2 SYGVKD. CDR3 loop: CAICSSGGQETQYF.

The rearrangement joins TRBV29-1 to TRBJ1-3; TCRdb returns TRBD1, unconfirmable since there is no DNA. This CDR3 region has 13 residues. Germline V gene sequence: CDR1 SQVTM, CDR2 ANQGSEA. CDR3 sequence reads: CSAAGGRGNTIYF.

This chain connects TRBV7-9 to TRBJ2-1; TCRdb's D call of TRBD2 is untestable without DNA. The germline V gene encodes CDR1 SEHNR and CDR2 FQNEAQ (reference sequence). The CDR3 is 13 amino acids. The CDR3 sequence: CASRGGGYNEQFF.

The chain uses TRBV29-1 and TRBJ1-1. This CDR3 is 13 amino acids long. CDR1 and CDR2 from the germline V gene are SQVTM and ANQGSEA. The CDR3 spells CSVEEGWGTEAFF.

V usage is TRBV29-1 and J usage is TRBJ2-2; checking the TCRdb D call of TRBD2 is not possible without DNA. Germline lookup yields CDR1 SQVTM and CDR2 ANQGSEA. The CDR3 contains 14 residues. The CDR3 is CSAALAGVTGELFF.

The CDR3 loop reads CASSGGGAGTEAFF. The gene calls are TRBV7-2 and TRBJ1-1; no DNA is available, so the TRBD1 call from TCRdb remains unchecked. The V gene's germline CDR1 is SGHTA and CDR2 FQGNSA. CDR3 length: 14 amino acids.

This chain connects TRBV5-4 to TRBJ2-7. There are 12 residues in the CDR3. From germline, CDR1 is SGHNT and CDR2 YYREEE (reference sequence). CDR3 region: CASSLVTNEQYF.

The genes are TRBV5-6 and TRBJ2-3. CDR1 SGHDT and CDR2 YYEEEE come from the germline V gene. The CDR3 loop spans 14 amino acids. The CDR3 spells CASSLQVSTDTQYF.

The V and J genes are TRBV9 and TRBJ2-3; no DNA is available, so the TRBD2 call from TCRdb remains unchecked. The CDR3 has 17 residues. Germline V lookup: CDR1 SGDLS, CDR2 YYNGEE. The CDR3 region is CASSGGRGMAFTDTQYF.

This chain links TRBV6-5 with TRBJ1-4; TCRdb's D gene call, TRBD1, goes unchecked for lack of DNA. The CDR3 runs 16 residues. CDR1 and CDR2 (germline): MNHEY, SVGAGI. CDR3 loop: CASSYYQGEANEKLFF.

CDR3 sequence: CSAWDLGGEQYF. This chain joins TRBV20-1 and TRBJ2-7; TCRdb's D gene call, TRBD2, goes unchecked for lack of DNA. The germline CDR1 and CDR2 sequences are DFQATT and SNEGSKA (reference sequence). This CDR3 is built from 12 residues.

This chain uses TRBV11-3 with TRBJ2-2; TCRdb outputs TRBD1, but without DNA this stays unchecked. This CDR3 comprises 17 residues. CDR1 SGHNT and CDR2 YENEEA come from the germline V gene. CDR3 amino acids: CASSPRAGTANTGELFF.